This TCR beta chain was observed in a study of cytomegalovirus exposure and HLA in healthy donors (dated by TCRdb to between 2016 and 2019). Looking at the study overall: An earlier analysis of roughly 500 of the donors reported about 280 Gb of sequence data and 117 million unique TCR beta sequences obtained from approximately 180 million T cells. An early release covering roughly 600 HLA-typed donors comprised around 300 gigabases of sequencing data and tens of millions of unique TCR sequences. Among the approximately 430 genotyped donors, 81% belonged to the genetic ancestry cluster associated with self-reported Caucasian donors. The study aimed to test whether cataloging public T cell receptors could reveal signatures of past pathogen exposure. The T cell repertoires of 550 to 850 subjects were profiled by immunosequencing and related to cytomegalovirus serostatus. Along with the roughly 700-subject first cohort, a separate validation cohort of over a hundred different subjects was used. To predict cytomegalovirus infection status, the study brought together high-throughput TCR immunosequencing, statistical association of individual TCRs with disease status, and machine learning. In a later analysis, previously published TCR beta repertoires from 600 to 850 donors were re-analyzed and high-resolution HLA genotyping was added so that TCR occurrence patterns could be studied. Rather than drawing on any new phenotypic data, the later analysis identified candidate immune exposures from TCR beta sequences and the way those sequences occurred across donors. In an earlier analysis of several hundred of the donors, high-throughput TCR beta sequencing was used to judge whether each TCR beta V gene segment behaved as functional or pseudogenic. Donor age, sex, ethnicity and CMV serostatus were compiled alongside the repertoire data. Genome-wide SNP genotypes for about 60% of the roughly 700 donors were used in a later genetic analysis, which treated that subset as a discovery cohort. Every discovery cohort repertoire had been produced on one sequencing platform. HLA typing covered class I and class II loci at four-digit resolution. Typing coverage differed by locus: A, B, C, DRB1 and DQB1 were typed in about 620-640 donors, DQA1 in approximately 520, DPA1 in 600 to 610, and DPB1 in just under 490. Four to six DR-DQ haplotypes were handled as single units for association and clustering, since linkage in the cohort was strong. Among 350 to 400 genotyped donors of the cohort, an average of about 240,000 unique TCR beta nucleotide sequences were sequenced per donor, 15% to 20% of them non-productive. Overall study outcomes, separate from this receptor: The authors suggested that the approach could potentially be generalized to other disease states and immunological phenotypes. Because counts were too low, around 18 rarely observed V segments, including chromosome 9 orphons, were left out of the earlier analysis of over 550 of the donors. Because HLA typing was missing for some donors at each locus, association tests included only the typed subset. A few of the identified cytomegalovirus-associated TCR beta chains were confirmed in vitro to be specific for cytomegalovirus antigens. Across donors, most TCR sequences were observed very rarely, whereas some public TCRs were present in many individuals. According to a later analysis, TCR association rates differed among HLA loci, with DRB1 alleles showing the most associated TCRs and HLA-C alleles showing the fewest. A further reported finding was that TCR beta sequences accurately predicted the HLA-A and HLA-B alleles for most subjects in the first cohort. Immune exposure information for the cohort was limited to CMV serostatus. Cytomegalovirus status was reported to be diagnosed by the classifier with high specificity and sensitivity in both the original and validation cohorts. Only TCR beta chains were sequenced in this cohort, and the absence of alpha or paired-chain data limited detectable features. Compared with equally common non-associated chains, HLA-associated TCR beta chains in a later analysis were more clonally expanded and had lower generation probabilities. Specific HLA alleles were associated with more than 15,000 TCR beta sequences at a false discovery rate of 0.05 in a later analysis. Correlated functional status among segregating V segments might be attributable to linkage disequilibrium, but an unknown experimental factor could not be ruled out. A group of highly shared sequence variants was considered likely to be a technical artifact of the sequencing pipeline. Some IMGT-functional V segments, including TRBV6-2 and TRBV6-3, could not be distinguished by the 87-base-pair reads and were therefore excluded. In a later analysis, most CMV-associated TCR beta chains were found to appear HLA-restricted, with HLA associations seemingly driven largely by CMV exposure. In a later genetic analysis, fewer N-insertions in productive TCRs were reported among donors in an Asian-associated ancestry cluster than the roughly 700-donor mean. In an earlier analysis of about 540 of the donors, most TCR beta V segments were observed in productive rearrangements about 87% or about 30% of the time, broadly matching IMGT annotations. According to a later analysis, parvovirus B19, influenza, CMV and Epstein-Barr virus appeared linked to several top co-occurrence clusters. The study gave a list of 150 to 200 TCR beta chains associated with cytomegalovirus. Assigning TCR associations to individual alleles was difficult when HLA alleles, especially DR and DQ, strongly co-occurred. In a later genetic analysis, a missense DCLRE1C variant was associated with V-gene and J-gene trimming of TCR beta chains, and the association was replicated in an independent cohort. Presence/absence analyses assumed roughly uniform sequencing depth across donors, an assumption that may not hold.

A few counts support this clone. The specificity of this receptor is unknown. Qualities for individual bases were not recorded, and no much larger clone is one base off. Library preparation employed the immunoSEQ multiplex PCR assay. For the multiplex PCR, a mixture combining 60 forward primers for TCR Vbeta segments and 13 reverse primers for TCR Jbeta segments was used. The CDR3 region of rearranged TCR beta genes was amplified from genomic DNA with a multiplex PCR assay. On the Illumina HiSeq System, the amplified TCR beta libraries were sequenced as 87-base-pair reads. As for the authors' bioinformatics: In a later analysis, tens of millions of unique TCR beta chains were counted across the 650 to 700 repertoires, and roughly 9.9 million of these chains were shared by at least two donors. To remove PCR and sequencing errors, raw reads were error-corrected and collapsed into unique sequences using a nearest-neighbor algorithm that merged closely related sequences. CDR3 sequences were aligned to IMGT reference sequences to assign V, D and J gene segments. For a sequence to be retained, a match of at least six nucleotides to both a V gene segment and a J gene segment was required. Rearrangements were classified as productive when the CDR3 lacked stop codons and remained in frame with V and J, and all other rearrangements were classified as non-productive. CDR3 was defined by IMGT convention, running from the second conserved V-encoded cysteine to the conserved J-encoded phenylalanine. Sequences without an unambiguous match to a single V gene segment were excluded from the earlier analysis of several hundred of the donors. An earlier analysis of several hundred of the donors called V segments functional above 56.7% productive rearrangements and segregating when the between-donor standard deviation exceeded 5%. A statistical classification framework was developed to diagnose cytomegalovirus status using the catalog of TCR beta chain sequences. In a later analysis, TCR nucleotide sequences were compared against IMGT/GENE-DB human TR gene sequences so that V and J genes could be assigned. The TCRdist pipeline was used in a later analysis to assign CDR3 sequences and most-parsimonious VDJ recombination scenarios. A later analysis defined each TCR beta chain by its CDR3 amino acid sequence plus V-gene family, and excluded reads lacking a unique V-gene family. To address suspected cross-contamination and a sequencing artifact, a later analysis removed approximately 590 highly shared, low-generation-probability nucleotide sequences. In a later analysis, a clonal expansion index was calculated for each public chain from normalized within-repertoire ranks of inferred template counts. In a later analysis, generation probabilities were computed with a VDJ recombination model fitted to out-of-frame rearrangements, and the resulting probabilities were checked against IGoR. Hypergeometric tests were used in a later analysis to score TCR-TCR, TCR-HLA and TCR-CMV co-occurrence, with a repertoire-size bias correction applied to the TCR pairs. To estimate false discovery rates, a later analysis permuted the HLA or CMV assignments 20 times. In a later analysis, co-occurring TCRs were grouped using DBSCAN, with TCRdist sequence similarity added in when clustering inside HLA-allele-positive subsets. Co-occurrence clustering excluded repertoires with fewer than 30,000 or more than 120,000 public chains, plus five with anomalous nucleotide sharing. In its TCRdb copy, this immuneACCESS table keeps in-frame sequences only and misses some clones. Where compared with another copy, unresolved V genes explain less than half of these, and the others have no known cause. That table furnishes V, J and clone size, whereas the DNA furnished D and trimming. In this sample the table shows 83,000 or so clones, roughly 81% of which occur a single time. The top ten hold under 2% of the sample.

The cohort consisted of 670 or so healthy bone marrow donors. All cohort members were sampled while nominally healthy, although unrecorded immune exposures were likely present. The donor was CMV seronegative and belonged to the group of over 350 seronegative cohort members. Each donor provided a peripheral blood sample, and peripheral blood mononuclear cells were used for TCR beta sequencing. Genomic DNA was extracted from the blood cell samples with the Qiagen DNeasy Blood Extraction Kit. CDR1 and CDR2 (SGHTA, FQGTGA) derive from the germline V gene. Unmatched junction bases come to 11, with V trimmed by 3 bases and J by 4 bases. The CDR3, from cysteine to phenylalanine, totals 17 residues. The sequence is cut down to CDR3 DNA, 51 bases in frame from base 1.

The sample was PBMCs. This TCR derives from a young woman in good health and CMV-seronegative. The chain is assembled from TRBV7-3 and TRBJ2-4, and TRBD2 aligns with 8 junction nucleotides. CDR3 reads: CASSLGPERGPKNIQYF. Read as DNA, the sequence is TGTGCCAGCAGCTTGGGGCCTGAGCGGGGGCCAAAAAACATTCAGTACTTC.